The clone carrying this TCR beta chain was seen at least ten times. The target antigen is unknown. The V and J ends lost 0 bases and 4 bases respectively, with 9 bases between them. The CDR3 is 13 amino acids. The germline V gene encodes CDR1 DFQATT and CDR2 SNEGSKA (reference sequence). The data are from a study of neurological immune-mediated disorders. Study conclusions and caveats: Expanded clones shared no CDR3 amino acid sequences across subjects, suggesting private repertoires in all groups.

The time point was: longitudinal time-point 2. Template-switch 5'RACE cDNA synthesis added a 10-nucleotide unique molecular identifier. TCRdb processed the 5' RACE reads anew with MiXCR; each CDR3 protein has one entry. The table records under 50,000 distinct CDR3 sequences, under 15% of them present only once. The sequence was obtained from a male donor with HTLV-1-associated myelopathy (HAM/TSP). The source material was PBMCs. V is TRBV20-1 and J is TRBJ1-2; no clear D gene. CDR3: CSARDGRTYGYTF. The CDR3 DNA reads TGCAGTGCTAGAGATGGGCGGACCTATGGCTACACCTTC.